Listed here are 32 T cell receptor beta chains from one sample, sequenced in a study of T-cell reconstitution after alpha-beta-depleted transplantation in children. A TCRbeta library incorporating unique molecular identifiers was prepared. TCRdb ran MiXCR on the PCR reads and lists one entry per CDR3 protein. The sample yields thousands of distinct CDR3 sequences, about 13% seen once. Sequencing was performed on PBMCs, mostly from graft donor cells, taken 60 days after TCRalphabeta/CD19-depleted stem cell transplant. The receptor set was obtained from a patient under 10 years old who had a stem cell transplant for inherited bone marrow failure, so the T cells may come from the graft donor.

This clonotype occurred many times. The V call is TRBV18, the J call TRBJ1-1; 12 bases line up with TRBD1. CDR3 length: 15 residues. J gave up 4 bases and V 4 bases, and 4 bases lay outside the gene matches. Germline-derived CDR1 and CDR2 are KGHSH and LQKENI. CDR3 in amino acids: CASSRDRGQVTEAFF. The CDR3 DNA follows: TGTGCCAGCTCACGGGACAGGGGGCAAGTCACTGAAGCTTTCTTT.

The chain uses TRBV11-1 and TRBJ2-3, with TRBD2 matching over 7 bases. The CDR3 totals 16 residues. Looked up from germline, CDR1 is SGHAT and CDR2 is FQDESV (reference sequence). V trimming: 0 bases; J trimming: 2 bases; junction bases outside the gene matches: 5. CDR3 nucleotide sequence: TGTGCCAGCAGCTTAGCGGGAGGGCCTGACACAGATACGCAGTATTTT. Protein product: CASSLAGGPDTDTQYF.

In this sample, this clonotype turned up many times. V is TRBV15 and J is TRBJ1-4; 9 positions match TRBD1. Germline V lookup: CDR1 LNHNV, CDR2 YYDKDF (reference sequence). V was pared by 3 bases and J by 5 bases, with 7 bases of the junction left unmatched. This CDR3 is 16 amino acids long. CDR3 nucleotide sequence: TGTGCCACCAGCAGCCATTCGGGACAGGGCAATGAAAAACTGTTTTTT. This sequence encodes CATSSHSGQGNEKLFF.

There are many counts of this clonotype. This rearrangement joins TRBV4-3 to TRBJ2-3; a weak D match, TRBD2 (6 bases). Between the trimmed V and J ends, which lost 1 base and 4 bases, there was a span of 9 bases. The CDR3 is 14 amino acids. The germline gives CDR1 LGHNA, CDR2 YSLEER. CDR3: CASSQGTTADTQYF. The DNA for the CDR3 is TGCGCCAGCAGCCAAGGGACTACCGCAGATACGCAGTATTTT.

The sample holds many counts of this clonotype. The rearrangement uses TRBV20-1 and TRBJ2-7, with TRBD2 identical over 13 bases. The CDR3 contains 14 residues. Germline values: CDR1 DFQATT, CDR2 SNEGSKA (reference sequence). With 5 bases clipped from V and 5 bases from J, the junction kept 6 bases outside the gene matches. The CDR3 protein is CSAVLAGGWDEQYF. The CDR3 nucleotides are TGCAGTGCTGTACTAGCGGGAGGGTGGGACGAGCAGTACTTC.

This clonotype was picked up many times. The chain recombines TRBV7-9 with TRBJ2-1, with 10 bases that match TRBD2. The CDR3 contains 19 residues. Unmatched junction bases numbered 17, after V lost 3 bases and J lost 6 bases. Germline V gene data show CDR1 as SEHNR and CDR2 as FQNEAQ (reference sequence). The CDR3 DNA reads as TGTGCCAGCAGCTTCAGATGGCGGGGAAGCGGGAGGGCCATCAATGAGCAGTTCTTC. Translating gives CASSFRWRGSGRAINEQFF.

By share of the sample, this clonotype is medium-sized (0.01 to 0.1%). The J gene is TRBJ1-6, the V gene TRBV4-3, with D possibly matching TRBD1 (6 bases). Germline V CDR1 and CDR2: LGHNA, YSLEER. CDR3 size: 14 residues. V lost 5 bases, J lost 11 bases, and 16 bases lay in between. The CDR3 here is CASSLGWGRAPLHF. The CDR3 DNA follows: TGCGCCAGCAGCTTAGGCTGGGGGCGGGCACCCCTCCACTTT.

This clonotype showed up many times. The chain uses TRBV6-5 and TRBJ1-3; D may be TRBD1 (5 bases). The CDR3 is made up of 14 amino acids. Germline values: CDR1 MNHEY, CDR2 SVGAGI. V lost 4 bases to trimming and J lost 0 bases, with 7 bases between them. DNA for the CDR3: TGTGCCAGCAGTTTCGACAGCTCTGGAAACACCATATATTTT. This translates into CASSFDSSGNTIYF.

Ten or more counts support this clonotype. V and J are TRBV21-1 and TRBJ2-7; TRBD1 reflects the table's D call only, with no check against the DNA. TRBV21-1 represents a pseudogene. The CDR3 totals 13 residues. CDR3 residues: CASSKGPLYEQYF. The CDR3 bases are TGTGCCAGCAGCAAGGGTCCCCTCTACGAGCAGTACTTC.

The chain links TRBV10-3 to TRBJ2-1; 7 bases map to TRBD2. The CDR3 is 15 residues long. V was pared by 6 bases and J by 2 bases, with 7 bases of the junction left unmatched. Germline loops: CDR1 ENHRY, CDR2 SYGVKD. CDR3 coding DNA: TGTGCCATCAGGCGACTAGCTGCGGCCTACAATGAGCAGTTCTTC. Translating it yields CAIRRLAAAYNEQFF.

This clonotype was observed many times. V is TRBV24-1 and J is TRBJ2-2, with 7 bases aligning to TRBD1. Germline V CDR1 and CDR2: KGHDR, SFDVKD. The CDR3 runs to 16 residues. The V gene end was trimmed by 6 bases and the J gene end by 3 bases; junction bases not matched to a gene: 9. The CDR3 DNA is TGTGCCACCAGTTCGTCAAGGGGGCAGGACACCGGGGAGCTGTTTTTT. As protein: CATSSSRGQDTGELFF.

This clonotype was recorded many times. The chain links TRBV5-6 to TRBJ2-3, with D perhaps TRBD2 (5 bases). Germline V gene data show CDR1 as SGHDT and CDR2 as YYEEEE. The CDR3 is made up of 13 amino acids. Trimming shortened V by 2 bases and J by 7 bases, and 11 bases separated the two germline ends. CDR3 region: CASSFSGKYTQYF. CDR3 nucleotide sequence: TGTGCCAGCAGCTTCTCGGGGAAGTATACGCAGTATTTT. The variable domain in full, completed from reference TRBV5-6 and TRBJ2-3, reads DAGVTQSPTHLIKTRGQQVTLRCSPKSGHDTVSWYQQALGQGPQFIFQYYEEEERQRGNFPDRFSGHQFPNYSSELNVNALLLGDSALYLCASSFSGKYTQYFGPGTRLTVL.

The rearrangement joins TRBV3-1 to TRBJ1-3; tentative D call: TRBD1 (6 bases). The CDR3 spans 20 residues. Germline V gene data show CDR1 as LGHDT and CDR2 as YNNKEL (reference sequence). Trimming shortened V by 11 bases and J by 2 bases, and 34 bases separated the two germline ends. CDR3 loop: CASCSERGGRTMQPGNTIYF. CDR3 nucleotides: TGTGCCTCCTGCTCCGAGAGAGGGGGGCGAACAATGCAACCTGGAAACACCATATATTTT.

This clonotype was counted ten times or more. The CDR3 DNA follows: TGTGCCAGTATGGGACTACACTACGAGCAGTACTTC. Its translation: CASMGLHYEQYF. The V and J genes are TRBV19 and TRBJ2-7; 7 bases agree with TRBD2. This CDR3 is 12 amino acids long. Trimming took 7 bases from V and 3 from J; bases not matched to a gene: 3. Germline CDR1 reads LNHDA; CDR2 reads SQIVND (reference sequence).

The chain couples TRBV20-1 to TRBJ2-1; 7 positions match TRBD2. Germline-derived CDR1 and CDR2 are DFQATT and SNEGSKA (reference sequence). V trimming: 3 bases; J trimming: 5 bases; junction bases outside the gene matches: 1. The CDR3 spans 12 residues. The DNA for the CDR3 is TGCAGTGCTAGTGGGACTAACAATGAGCAGTTCTTC. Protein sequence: CSASGTNNEQFF.

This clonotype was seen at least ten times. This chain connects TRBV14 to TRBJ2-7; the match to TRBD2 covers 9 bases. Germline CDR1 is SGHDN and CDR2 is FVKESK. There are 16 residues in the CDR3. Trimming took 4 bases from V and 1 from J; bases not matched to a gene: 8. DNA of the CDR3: TGTGCCAGCAGCCCGCAGCCTAGCGGGGTTTCCTACGAGCAGTACTTC. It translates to CASSPQPSGVSYEQYF.

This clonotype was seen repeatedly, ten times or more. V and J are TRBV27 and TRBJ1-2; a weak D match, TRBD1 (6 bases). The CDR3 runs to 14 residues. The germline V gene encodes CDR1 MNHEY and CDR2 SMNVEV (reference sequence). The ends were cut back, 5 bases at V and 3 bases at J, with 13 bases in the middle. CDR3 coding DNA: TGTGCCAGCAGTCAACAGGGTGGCGACTATGGCTACACCTTC. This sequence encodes CASSQQGGDYGYTF.

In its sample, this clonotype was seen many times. The CDR3 here is CAAGNYGYTF. The CDR3 nucleotides are TGTGCCGCAGGGAACTATGGCTACACCTTC. The rearrangement uses TRBV6-2 or TRBV6-3 and TRBJ1-2, with a weak D call TRBD1 (5 bases). The germline gives CDR1 MNHEY, CDR2 SVGEGT. The CDR3 runs to 10 residues. V lost 11 bases and J lost 2, with 6 bases in between.

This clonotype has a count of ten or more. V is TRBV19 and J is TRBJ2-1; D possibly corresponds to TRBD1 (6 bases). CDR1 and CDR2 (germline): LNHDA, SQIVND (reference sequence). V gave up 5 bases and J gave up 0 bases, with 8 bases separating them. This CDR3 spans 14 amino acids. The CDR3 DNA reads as TGTGCCAGTAGTTGGACAGTCTCCTACAATGAGCAGTTCTTC. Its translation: CASSWTVSYNEQFF.

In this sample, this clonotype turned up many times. As DNA, the CDR3 is TGTGCCAGCTCCGGCAGGGGAGGGGCTGAAGCTTTCTTT. The encoded protein is CASSGRGGAEAFF. The chain joins TRBV7-9 to TRBJ1-1; D is perhaps TRBD1 (6 bases). Germline CDR1 and CDR2: SEHNR and FQNEAQ (reference sequence). The CDR3 is made up of 13 amino acids. V lost 8 bases to trimming and J lost 6 bases, with 16 bases between them.

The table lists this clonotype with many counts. The CDR3 loop is CASSLGGGGADTQYF. The CDR3 coding sequence is TGTGCCAGCAGCTTGGGAGGGGGTGGCGCAGATACGCAGTATTTT. This sequence joins TRBV5-6 and TRBJ2-3; TRBD1 might be the D (6 bases). The V and J ends lost 0 bases and 4 bases respectively, with 12 bases between them. Per germline, CDR1 SGHDT and CDR2 YYEEEE. The CDR3 contains 15 residues.

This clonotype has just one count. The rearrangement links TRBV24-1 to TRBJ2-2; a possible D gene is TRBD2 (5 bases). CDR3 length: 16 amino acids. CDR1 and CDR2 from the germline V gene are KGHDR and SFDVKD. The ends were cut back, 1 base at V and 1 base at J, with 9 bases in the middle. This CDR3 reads CATSDFGVLNTGELFF. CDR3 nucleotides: TGTGCCACCAGTGATTTCGGGGTCCTGAACACCGGGGAGCTGTTTTTT.

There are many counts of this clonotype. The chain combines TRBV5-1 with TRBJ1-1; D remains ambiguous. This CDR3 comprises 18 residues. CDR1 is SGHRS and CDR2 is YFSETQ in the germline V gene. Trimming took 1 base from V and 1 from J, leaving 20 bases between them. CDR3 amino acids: CASSLYSGVSYWNTEAFF. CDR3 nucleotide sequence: TGCGCCAGCAGCTTGTACTCCGGGGTCTCATACTGGAACACTGAAGCTTTCTTT.

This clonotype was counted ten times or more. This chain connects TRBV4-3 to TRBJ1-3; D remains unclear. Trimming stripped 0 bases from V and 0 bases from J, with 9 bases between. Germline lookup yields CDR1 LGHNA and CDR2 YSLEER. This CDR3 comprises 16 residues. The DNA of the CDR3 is TGCGCCAGCAGCCAAGATGTGGGAAGCTCTGGAAACACCATATATTTT. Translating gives CASSQDVGSSGNTIYF.

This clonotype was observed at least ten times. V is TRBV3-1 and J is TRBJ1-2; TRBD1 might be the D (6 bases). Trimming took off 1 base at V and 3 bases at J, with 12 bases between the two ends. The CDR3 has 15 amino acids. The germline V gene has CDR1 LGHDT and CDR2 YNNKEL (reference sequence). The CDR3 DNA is TGTGCCAGCAGCCAAGTTGACCCAGGGGACTATGGCTACACCTTC. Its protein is CASSQVDPGDYGYTF.

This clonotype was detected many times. The CDR3 DNA reads TGTGCCAGCAGAAACCCGGGCCAGCCCCAGCATTTT. It yields the protein CASRNPGQPQHF. The chain combines TRBV7-2 with TRBJ1-5; D not resolved. From germline, CDR1 is SGHTA and CDR2 FQGNSA. The CDR3 extends over 12 amino acids. V shed 6 bases and J shed 7 bases, with 10 bases lying between them. The full variable domain, in which reference TRBV7-2 and TRBJ1-5 provide the parts outside the CDR3, is GAGVSQSPSNKVTEKGKDVELRCDPISGHTALYWYRQSLGQGLEFLIYFQGNSAPDKSGLPSDRFSAERTGGSVSTLTIQRTQQEDSAVYLCASRNPGQPQHFGDGTRLSIL.

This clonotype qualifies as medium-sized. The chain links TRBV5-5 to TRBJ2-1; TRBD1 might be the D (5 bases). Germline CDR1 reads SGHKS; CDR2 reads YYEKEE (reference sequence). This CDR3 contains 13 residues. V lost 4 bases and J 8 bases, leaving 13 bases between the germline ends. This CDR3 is CASSLTDIDEQFF. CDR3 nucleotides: TGTGCCAGCAGCCTGACAGATATCGATGAGCAGTTCTTC.

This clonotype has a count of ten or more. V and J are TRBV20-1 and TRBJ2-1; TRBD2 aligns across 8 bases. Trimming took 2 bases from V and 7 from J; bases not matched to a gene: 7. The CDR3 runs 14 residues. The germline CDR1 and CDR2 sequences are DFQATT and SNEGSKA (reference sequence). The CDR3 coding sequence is TGCAGTGCTAGAAATAGCGGGATCGTGAATGAGCAGTTCTTC. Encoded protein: CSARNSGIVNEQFF.

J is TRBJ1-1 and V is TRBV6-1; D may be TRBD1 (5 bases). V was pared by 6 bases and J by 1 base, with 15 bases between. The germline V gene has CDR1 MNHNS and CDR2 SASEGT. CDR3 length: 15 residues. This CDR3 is CASRTDPFRNTEAFF. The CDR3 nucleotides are TGTGCCAGCAGGACAGATCCTTTTAGGAACACTGAAGCTTTCTTT.

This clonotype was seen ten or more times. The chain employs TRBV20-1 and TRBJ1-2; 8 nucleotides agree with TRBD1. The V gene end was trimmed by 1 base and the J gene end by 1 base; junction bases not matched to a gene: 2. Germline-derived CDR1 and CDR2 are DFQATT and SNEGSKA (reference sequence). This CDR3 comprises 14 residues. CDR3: CSARGDRSNYGYTF. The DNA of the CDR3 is TGCAGTGCTAGAGGGGACAGGAGTAACTATGGCTACACCTTC.

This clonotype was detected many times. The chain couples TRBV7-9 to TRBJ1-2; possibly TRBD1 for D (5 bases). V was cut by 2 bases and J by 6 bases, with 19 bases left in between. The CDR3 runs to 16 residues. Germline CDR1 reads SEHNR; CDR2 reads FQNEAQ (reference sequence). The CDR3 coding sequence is TGTGCCAGCAGCTTACGGGCCAGGGCTTCTTTGGATGGCTACACCTTC. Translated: CASSLRARASLDGYTF.

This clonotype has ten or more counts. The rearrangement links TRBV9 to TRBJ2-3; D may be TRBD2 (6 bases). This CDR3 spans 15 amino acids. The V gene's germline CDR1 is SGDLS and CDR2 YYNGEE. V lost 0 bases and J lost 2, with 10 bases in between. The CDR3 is CASSVASGYTDTQYF. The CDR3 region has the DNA TGTGCCAGCAGCGTAGCAAGCGGGTACACAGATACGCAGTATTTT.